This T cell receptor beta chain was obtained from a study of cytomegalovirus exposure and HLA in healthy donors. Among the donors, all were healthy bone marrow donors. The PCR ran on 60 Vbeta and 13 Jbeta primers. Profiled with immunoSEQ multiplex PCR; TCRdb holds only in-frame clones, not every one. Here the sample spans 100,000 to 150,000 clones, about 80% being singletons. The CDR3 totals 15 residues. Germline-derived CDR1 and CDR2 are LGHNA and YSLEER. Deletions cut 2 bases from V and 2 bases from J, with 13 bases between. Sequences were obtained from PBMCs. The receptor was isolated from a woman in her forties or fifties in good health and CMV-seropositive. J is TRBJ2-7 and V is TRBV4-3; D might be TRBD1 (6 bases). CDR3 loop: CASSQQPGQTYEQYF. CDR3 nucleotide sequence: TGCGCCAGCAGCCAACAGCCGGGACAAACCTACGAGCAGTACTTC.